This entry concerns a single TCR beta chain. Its antigen is not identified. Other nucleotide sequences in the sample specify the same CDR3. Method: immunoSEQ multiplex PCR; TCRdb's copy keeps in-frame clones and lacks some. This table holds 140,000 to 150,000 clones, approximately 86% found once. This record belongs to a study of T cell responses to AZD1222 COVID-19 vaccine. Findings and limits, study-wide: Vaccine-associated CD4 TCRs spanned spike, dominant at 160-218 and 743-854. The sample set comprised mostly white British donors with more females, and clonal diversity was possibly underestimated. Repertoires were obtained solely post-peak T cell response.

Germline V gene data show CDR1 as MNHEY and CDR2 as SVGAGI. Trimming took 4 bases from V and 7 from J, leaving 5 bases between them. The CDR3 has 12 amino acids. V is TRBV6-5 and J is TRBJ1-6, with D unresolved. The input for sequencing was peripheral blood, taken 28 days after the second AZD1222 dose. This clonotype was obtained from an adult who received the AZD1222 COVID-19 vaccine. The CDR3: CASSSNNSPLHF. As DNA, the CDR3 is TGTGCCAGCAGTTCGAACAATTCACCCCTCCACTTT.